The clone carrying this T cell receptor (beta chain) appeared a single time. Its matching antigen is unknown. Sample-barcoded 5' priming and a J-beta primer mix drove a second PCR of roughly 7 to 11 cycles. From the 5' RACE reads, TCRdb called clonotypes with MiXCR, one entry per CDR3 protein. The sample lists about 680,000 distinct CDR3 sequences; 45% to 50% were seen once. The sample is drawn from a study of blood T cells in healthy people across ages. Study observations and caveats: Both naive CD4+ cell counts and diversity were greater in long-lived donors than in aged donors. The study regarded diversity estimates from one million T cells as underestimates.

Trimming took 1 base from V and 8 from J; bases not matched to a gene: 7. The CDR3 is made up of 15 amino acids. In germline, CDR1 is MDHEN, CDR2 SYDVKM. V gene TRBV28 combines with J gene TRBJ1-2, with 10 bases identical to TRBD1. The sequencing sample was made of blood. The sequence was obtained from a woman aged 60-75 years in good health. CDR3 bases: TGTGCCAGCAGTTTATTAGGACAGGGGGTCTTAGGCTACACCTTC. It specifies CASSLLGQGVLGYTF.